These 31 T cell receptor beta chains originate from one sample sequenced in a study of blood T cells in healthy people across ages. Using a J-beta primer mix together with a sample-barcoded 5' primer, a second PCR was run for roughly 6 to 11 cycles. Each CDR3 protein is one row after TCRdb ran MiXCR on the 5' RACE reads. The sample contains more than 1,000,000 distinct CDR3 sequences, under 30% of which appear only once. This same sample was also taken into another study, of T cells of mothers and their children.

Sequencing input: blood. These receptors all come from a girl aged 2 to 9 in good health.

The V call is TRBV7-3, the J call TRBJ1-5; D is uncertain. Trimming removed 2 bases at V and 9 bases at J, with 11 bases between. The CDR3 length is 13 residues. Per germline, CDR1 SGHTA and CDR2 FQGTGA. CDR3 sequence (DNA): TGTGCCAGCAGCTTAGGGGTTTTGGGGCCCCAGCATTTT. As protein: CASSLGVLGPQHF.

In this sample, this clonotype turned up a few times. This chain links TRBV7-2 with TRBJ2-7; 7 bases are shared with TRBD2. The CDR3 sequence is 16 residues long. The V gene's germline CDR1 is SGHTA and CDR2 FQGNSA. Unmatched junction bases numbered 14, after V lost 4 bases and J lost 5 bases. The CDR3 loop reads CASSSQIAGSDNEQYF. CDR3 sequence (DNA): TGTGCCAGCAGCTCACAAATAGCGGGTTCAGACAACGAGCAGTACTTC.

The chain joins TRBV20-1 to TRBJ2-1, with 8 bases identical to TRBD2. The ends lost 3 bases at V and 9 bases at J; junction bases unmatched: 7. The CDR3 is made up of 13 amino acids. The germline gives CDR1 DFQATT, CDR2 SNEGSKA (reference sequence). The CDR3 DNA sequence: TGCAGTGCTAGCGGGGGGGCCATAGGTGAGCAGTTCTTC. Its translation: CSASGGAIGEQFF.

V and J are TRBV27 and TRBJ2-5, with D perhaps TRBD1 or TRBD2 (7 bases each). Germline V CDR1 and CDR2: MNHEY, SMNVEV (reference sequence). V lost 5 bases and J 4 bases, leaving 17 bases between the germline ends. This CDR3 has 15 amino acids. Here the CDR3 reads CASSRQGREGETQYF. The CDR3 DNA reads as TGTGCCAGCAGTCGACAGGGAAGGGAGGGAGAGACCCAGTACTTC.

This clonotype was counted only a few times. The rearrangement uses TRBV6-2 or TRBV6-3 and TRBJ1-2, with D perhaps matching TRBD1 (5 bases). Germline values: CDR1 MNHEY, CDR2 SVGEGT. The V end lost 6 bases, the J end lost 9 bases, and 17 bases lay between the germline ends. The CDR3 extends over 13 amino acids. Here the CDR3 reads CASSRDRGVRYTF. The CDR3 nucleotides read TGTGCCAGCAGCCGTGATAGGGGAGTTCGCTACACCTTC.

The chain carries TRBV4-3 and TRBJ1-4; D is undetermined. CDR3 length: 16 residues. The V end lost 0 bases, the J end lost 8 bases, and 16 bases lay between the germline ends. CDR1 and CDR2 from the germline V gene are LGHNA and YSLEER. The CDR3 nucleotides read TGCGCCAGCAGCCAAGATCTTACGGCCGGCGGGGAAAAACTGTTTTTT. Protein: CASSQDLTAGGEKLFF.

This rearrangement joins TRBV27 to TRBJ1-2, with TRBD1 matching 12 bases. This CDR3 region has 16 residues. Germline loops: CDR1 MNHEY, CDR2 SMNVEV (reference sequence). V was pared by 5 bases and J by 5 bases, with 9 bases of the junction left unmatched. The CDR3 is CASSLTGTGGAYGYTF. Here the CDR3 DNA reads TGTGCCAGCAGTCTAACCGGGACAGGGGGCGCGTATGGCTACACCTTC.

This clonotype was recorded a few times. The chain couples TRBV4-2 to TRBJ1-1; 8 bases agree with TRBD1. With 5 bases clipped from V and 7 bases from J, the junction kept 12 bases outside the gene matches. The CDR3 length is 15 residues. Germline lookup yields CDR1 LGHNA and CDR2 YNFKEQ. CDR3 bases: TGTGCCAGCAGCGACCCCCCGACAGGGGCGGGTGAAGCTTTCTTT. This gives the protein CASSDPPTGAGEAFF.

The sample holds a few counts of this clonotype. This is likely a read error, given that the CDR3 carries no conserved phenylalanine or tryptophan at its end. The J gene is TRBJ1-6, the V gene TRBV7-2; TRBD1 is a possible D gene (5 bases). V lost 1 base, J lost 1 base, and 8 bases lay in between. The CDR3 length is 16 residues. The germline V gene encodes CDR1 SGHTA and CDR2 FQGNSA. The CDR3: CASSLDRLSYNSPLHL. The DNA of the CDR3 is TGTGCCAGCAGCTTAGACAGGTTATCCTATAATTCACCCCTCCACCTT.

CDR3: CASSFDSHRDLMNTEAFF. CDR3 DNA: TGTGCCAGCAGCTTTGACTCCCACAGGGACCTCATGAACACTGAAGCTTTCTTT. The V gene is TRBV6-1, the J gene TRBJ1-1, with D perhaps TRBD1 (6 bases). This CDR3 is 18 amino acids long. The germline V gene encodes CDR1 MNHNS and CDR2 SASEGT. The V gene lost 6 bases and the J gene lost 0 bases, with 23 bases spanning the gap.

The rearrangement joins TRBV12-3 or TRBV12-4 to TRBJ2-3; 8 bases are a match to TRBD2. J gave up 4 bases and V 4 bases, and 16 bases lay outside the gene matches. The CDR3 totals 18 residues. CDR3 region: CASSSPLAGGGTADTQYF. The CDR3 bases are TGTGCCAGCAGTTCCCCCCTAGCTGGCGGGGGGACCGCAGATACGCAGTATTTT.

The chain carries TRBV28 and TRBJ2-4; D gene unclear. The V end was cut by 5 bases, the J end by 2 bases, with 13 bases between. The CDR3 has 15 residues. Germline CDR1 reads MDHEN; CDR2 reads SYDVKM. CDR3 nucleotide sequence: TGTGCCAGCAGTCATGCCTTTGGTACCAAAAACATTCAGTACTTC. Translating it yields CASSHAFGTKNIQYF.

This clonotype was picked up many times. The V and J genes are TRBV6-5 and TRBJ2-7; D uncertain. The CDR3 is 12 amino acids. Germline CDR1 reads MNHEY; CDR2 reads SVGAGI. V was clipped by 2 bases and J by 0 bases, with 2 bases between them. The CDR3 DNA reads TGTGCCAGCAGTTACAACTCCTACGAGCAGTACTTC. Protein product: CASSYNSYEQYF.

The chain links TRBV4-1 to TRBJ1-2; D is uncertain. Germline values: CDR1 MGHRA, CDR2 YSYEKL. This CDR3 has 14 amino acids. V shed 1 base and J shed 3 bases, with 9 bases lying between them. The CDR3 loop reads CASSQVSGDYGYTF. The CDR3 DNA follows: TGCGCCAGCAGCCAAGTGTCCGGGGACTATGGCTACACCTTC.

V and J are TRBV29-1 and TRBJ2-1; 7 nucleotides match TRBD2. This CDR3 spans 15 amino acids. After removal of 3 bases from V and 4 bases from J, the junction contained 9 bases not matched to a gene. Germline V gives CDR1 SQVTM, CDR2 ANQGSEA. Here the CDR3 DNA reads TGCAGCGTTGATATGGGCGGGAGTATGTACAATGAGCAGTTCTTC. It encodes CSVDMGGSMYNEQFF.

V is TRBV15 and J is TRBJ1-6; 9 bases are a match to TRBD1. Germline V gene data show CDR1 as LNHNV and CDR2 as YYDKDF (reference sequence). The J segment lost 13 bases and the V segment lost 4 bases, leaving 11 bases of the junction unmatched. The CDR3 is 15 amino acids. The CDR3 sequence is CATSIVGTGFLPLHF. The DNA for the CDR3 is TGTGCCACCAGCATAGTTGGGACAGGGTTTCTGCCCCTCCACTTT.

This clonotype was seen only a few times. A read error may be the cause here, since a much bigger clone is one base away. This chain joins TRBV20-1 and TRBJ2-5; unclear D gene. The end of the DNA is better explained by TRBJ2-7, so the J call may be wrong. CDR1 and CDR2 (germline): DFQATT, SNEGSKA (reference sequence). The CDR3 covers 13 residues. CDR3 sequence (DNA): TGCAGTGCTAGTGGCACCTACTCCTACGAGCAGTACTTC. This gives the protein CSASGTYSYEQYF.

There are a few counts of this clonotype. CDR3 loop: CASTEGIRDYEQYF. Here the CDR3 DNA reads TGTGCCAGCACCGAGGGAATACGGGATTACGAGCAGTACTTC. The chain uses TRBV2 and TRBJ2-7; a possible D gene is TRBD2 (5 bases). The V end was cut by 7 bases, the J end by 4 bases, with 17 bases between. The CDR3 totals 14 residues. Germline-derived CDR1 and CDR2 are SNHLY and FYNNEI.

The chain carries TRBV11-1 and TRBJ2-1, with 8 bases aligning to TRBD2. V lost 6 bases, J lost 12 bases, and 16 bases stayed unmatched. Germline V lookup: CDR1 SGHAT, CDR2 FQDESV (reference sequence). This CDR3 contains 15 residues. The CDR3 region is CASRRTAGGNPRQFF. The CDR3 region has the DNA TGTGCCAGCAGGAGGACGGCGGGAGGCAACCCTCGGCAGTTCTTC.

This chain links TRBV29-1 with TRBJ1-2, with D possibly matching TRBD1 (5 bases). The V end lost 6 bases, the J end lost 5 bases, and 19 bases lay between the germline ends. CDR1 and CDR2 from the germline V gene are SQVTM and ANQGSEA. CDR3 length equals 14 residues. The CDR3 region has the DNA TGCAGCGTCCCCTTGGGCGTAGGGGCGTATGGCTACACCTTC. Translated, it gives CSVPLGVGAYGYTF.

This clonotype was counted between two and nine times. The V gene is TRBV6-2 or TRBV6-3, the J gene TRBJ2-5; D might be TRBD1 or TRBD2, each matching 5 bases. V lost 6 bases to trimming and J lost 2 bases, with 16 bases between them. This CDR3 is 15 amino acids long. Germline CDR1 reads MNHEY; CDR2 reads SVGEGT. The CDR3 DNA follows: TGTGCCAGCAGCGAACCTGGGACGTCACAAGAGACCCAGTACTTC. Its translation is CASSEPGTSQETQYF.

This chain links TRBV6-1 with TRBJ2-3, with TRBD1 matching over 8 bases. The trim removed 4 bases at V and 6 bases at J, leaving 3 bases unmatched. The germline CDR1 and CDR2 sequences are MNHNS and SASEGT. The CDR3 sequence is 13 residues long. This CDR3 reads CASSGTGLDTQYF. The CDR3 bases are TGTGCCAGCAGTGGGACAGGGTTGGATACGCAGTATTTT.

Only a few counts were recorded for this clonotype. A much larger clone lies one base from this, so it may be a read error. The J gene is TRBJ2-1, the V gene TRBV13; D is undetermined. The CDR3 length is 11 residues. Trimming took 4 bases from V and 8 from J, leaving 6 bases between them. In germline, CDR1 is PRHDT, CDR2 FYEKMQ (reference sequence). The CDR3 DNA is TGTGCCAGCAGCTCTCATGATGAGCAGTTCTTC. Translated: CASSSHDEQFF. Full variable domain (missing parts from reference TRBV13 and TRBJ2-1): AAGVIQSPRHLIKEKRETATLKCYPIPRHDTVYWYQQGPGQDPQFLISFYEKMQSDKGSIPDRFSAQQFSDYHSELNMSSLELGDSALYFCASSSHDEQFFGPGTRLTVL.

The sample holds a few counts of this clonotype. The chain employs TRBV29-1 and TRBJ1-4; 10 positions match TRBD1. The V segment lost 7 bases and the J segment 8 bases; nucleotides outside the gene matches: 10. The CDR3 runs 14 residues. The V gene's germline CDR1 is SQVTM and CDR2 ANQGSEA. CDR3 DNA: TGCAGCGCCAAAGGGGGACAGGGGCAGGAAAAACTGTTTTTT. Its translation is CSAKGGQGQEKLFF.

This clonotype showed up just a few times. The chain uses TRBV6-5 and TRBJ1-4; D possibly corresponds to TRBD1 (5 bases). This CDR3 has 12 residues. Germline CDR1 and CDR2: MNHEY and SVGAGI. With 10 bases removed from V and 5 bases from J, the gap between germline ends came to 11 bases. DNA for the CDR3: TGTGCCACCGGGACGTTAAATGAAAAACTGTTTTTT. Residues: CATGTLNEKLFF.

This clonotype was seen only a few times. V usage is TRBV6-6 and J usage is TRBJ1-1; possibly TRBD1 for D (5 bases). The germline V and J ends were trimmed by 5 bases and 0 bases, with 16 bases remaining between them. Per germline, CDR1 MNHNY and CDR2 SVGAGI (reference sequence). CDR3 length: 16 amino acids. CDR3 residues: CASSQMQGGMNTEAFF. The CDR3 DNA is TGTGCCAGCAGTCAAATGCAGGGAGGTATGAACACTGAAGCTTTCTTT.

The V gene is TRBV7-9, the J gene TRBJ2-3, with D unclear. V gave up 8 bases and J gave up 2 bases, with 11 bases separating them. The CDR3 covers 13 residues. Germline assignment: CDR1 SEHNR and CDR2 FQNEAQ (reference sequence). The CDR3 nucleotides read TGTGCCAGCCTTTCCGACTTCACAGATACGCAGTATTTT. It is translated as CASLSDFTDTQYF. The whole variable domain, remainder taken from reference TRBV7-9 and TRBJ2-3, is DTGVSQNPRHKITKRGQNVTFRCDPISEHNRLYWYRQTLGQGPEFLTYFQNEAQLEKSRLLSDRFSAERPKGSFSTLEIQRTEQGDSAMYLCASLSDFTDTQYFGPGTRLTVL.

This chain connects TRBV12-3 or TRBV12-4 to TRBJ1-4; 8 positions match TRBD1. Losses at the gene ends were 6 bases for V and 8 bases for J; bases not matched to a gene: 8. The CDR3 loop spans 14 amino acids. CDR3 DNA sequence: TGTGCCAGCAGCTCAGGGGGCCTGGGGGAAAAACTGTTTTTT. Encoded protein: CASSSGGLGEKLFF.

This clonotype was detected a few times. Compared with germline, one end of the junction differs, possibly owing to a read error. The chain employs TRBV3-1 and TRBJ2-1; 13 bases are a match to TRBD2. Germline V gives CDR1 LGHDT, CDR2 YNNKEL (reference sequence). There are 18 residues in the CDR3. The CDR3 coding sequence is TGTGCCAGTAGCCAAGCCGGGACTAGCGGGACATCCTACAATGAGCAGTTCTTC. Its translation: CASSQAGTSGTSYNEQFF.

This clonotype was counted a few times. The chain uses TRBV24-1 and TRBJ2-7, with TRBD1 matching over 7 bases. J was trimmed by 0 bases and V by 3 bases; bases with no gene match: 4. Germline CDR1 KGHDR, CDR2 SFDVKD. The CDR3 length is 15 residues. CDR3 nucleotides: TGTGCCACCAGTGATCCCCGGGACAGCTCCTACGAGCAGTACTTC. Translating gives CATSDPRDSSYEQYF.

This sequence joins TRBV5-1 and TRBJ2-2; D might be TRBD1 (6 bases). The CDR3 totals 15 residues. Germline CDR1 and CDR2: SGHRS and YFSETQ. Trimming pared 6 bases from V and 5 bases from J, leaving 17 bases between. Here the CDR3 DNA reads TGCGCCAGCATGCAAGTAAGGACAGCGACCGGGGAGCTGTTTTTT. Protein sequence: CASMQVRTATGELFF.